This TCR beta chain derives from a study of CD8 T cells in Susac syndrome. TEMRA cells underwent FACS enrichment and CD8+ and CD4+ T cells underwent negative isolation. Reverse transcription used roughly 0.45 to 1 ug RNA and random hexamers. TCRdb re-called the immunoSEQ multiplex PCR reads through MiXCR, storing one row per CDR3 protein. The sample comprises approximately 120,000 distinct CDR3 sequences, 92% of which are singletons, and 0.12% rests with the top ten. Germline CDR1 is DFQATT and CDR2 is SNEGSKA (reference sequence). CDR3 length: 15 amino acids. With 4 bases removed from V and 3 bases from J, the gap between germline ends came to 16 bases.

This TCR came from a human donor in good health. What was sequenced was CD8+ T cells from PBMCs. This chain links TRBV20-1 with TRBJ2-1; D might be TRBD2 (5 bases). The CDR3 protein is CSAKPVGSYYNEQFF. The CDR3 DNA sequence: TGCAGTGCTAAGCCTGTAGGGAGTTACTACAATGAGCAGTTCTTC.